This T cell receptor (beta chain) emerged from a study of a mutant IDH1 vaccine in newly diagnosed glioma. This CDR3 is built from 12 residues. With 0 bases removed from V and 3 bases from J, the gap between germline ends came to 3 bases. Germline CDR1 SGHDN, CDR2 FVKESK. The table came from immunoSEQ multiplex PCR; TCRdb's copy has only in-frame clones and leaves some out. This table has about 58,000 clones, around 80% appearing once. The time point here: week 5, during vaccination. Alongside topical imiquimod, each dose of vaccine comprised 300 ug of mutant IDH1 20-mer peptide. About this clone: The antigen is undetermined.

The rearrangement joins TRBV14 to TRBJ2-7, with no clear D. The specimen was PBMCs, collected from a glioma patient whose treatment included an IDH1 peptide vaccine. This clonotype was obtained from a woman aged 50 to 60 with glioma. Here the CDR3 DNA reads TGTGCCAGCAGCCAAGATGGCTACGAGCAGTACTTC. Protein: CASSQDGYEQYF.